What follows is one T cell receptor beta chain and its context. The antigen is undetermined. This entry comes from a study of graft-versus-host responses after intestinal transplantation. Regarding the study as a whole: Declining HvG levels early post-transplant were linked to peak circulating GvH clone levels.

The method was immunoSEQ multiplex PCR; TCRdb's version includes in-frame clones alone and lacks a portion of them. The sample lists about 70,000 clones, 90% seen once, with roughly 1.3% in the top ten. Germline CDR1 SGHAT, CDR2 FQDESV (reference sequence). There are 16 residues in the CDR3. Trimming took off 5 bases at V and 0 bases at J, with 14 bases between the two ends. The rearrangement uses TRBV11-1 and TRBJ1-3, with D perhaps TRBD1 (6 bases). The starting material was unstimulated CD8+ T cells sorted from spleen or lymph node cells, obtained before intestinal transplant. This clonotype originated in a human donor who received an intestinal transplant. CDR3 sequence (DNA): TGTGCCAGCAGCGTCGGAGCCAGGGGCTCTGGAAACACCATATATTTT. Protein product: CASSVGARGSGNTIYF. Full variable domain (rest looked up from reference TRBV11-1 and TRBJ1-3): EAEVAQSPRYKITEKSQAVAFWCDPISGHATLYWYRQILGQGPELLVQFQDESVVDDSQLPKDRFSAERLKGVDSTLKIQPAELGDSAMYLCASSVGARGSGNTIYFGEGSWLTVV.